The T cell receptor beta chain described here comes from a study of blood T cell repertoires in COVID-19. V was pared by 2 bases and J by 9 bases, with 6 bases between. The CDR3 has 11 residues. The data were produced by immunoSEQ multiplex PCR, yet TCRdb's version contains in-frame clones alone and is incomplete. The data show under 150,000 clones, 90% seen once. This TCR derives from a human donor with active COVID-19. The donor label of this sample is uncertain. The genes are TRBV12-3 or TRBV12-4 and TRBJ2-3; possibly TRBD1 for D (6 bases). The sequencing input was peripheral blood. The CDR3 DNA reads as TGTGCCAGCAGTTTAAGGGGGACGCAGTATTTT. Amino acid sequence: CASSLRGTQYF.